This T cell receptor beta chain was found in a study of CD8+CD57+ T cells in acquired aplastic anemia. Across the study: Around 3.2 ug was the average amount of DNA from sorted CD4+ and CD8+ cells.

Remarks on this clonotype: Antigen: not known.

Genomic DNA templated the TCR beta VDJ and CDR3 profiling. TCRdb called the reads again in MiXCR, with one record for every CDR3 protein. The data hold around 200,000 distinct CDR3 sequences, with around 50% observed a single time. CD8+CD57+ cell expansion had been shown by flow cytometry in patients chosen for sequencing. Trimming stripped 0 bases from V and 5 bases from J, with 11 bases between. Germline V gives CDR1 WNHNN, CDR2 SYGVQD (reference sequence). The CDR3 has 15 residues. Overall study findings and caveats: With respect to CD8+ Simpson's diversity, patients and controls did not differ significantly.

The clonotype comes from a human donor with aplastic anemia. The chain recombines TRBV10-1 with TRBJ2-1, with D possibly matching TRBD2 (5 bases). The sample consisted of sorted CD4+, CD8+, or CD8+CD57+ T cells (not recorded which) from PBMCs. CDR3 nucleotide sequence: TGCGCCAGCAGTGAGTCGAGGGTGGCGCACAATGAGCAGTTCTTC. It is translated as CASSESRVAHNEQFF.